What follows are 2 T cell receptor beta chains derived from one specimen sequenced in a study of OX40 agonist ivuxolimab in advanced cancers. This table comes from immunoSEQ multiplex PCR, and its TCRdb copy is limited to in-frame clones, with some not included. The repertoire consists of fewer than 110,000 clones, with about 91% occurring once and the leading ten covering roughly 1.1%. The sequenced sample was CD4+ or CD8+ T cells sorted from blood, obtained in a trial of the OX40 agonist ivuxolimab. The origin of the receptors is an adult with an advanced solid tumor such as melanoma, head and neck, liver or kidney cancer.

The CDR3: CASSLQSGSTDTQYF. CDR3 bases: TGTGCCAGCAGCTTACAGAGCGGGAGCACAGATACGCAGTATTTT. This sequence joins TRBV7-8 and TRBJ2-3; tentatively, D is TRBD2 (6 bases). CDR3 length: 15 amino acids. CDR1 is SGHVS, CDR2 FQNEAQ, per germline. Trimming removed 2 bases at V and 0 bases at J, with 9 bases between.

V is TRBV5-1 and J is TRBJ1-1; perhaps TRBD1 as D (5 bases). This CDR3 comprises 15 residues. V lost 1 base to trimming and J lost 1 base, with 11 bases between them. Germline V gives CDR1 SGHRS, CDR2 YFSETQ. CDR3 coding DNA: TGCGCCAGCAGCTTGCTAAGGGACGGGAACACTGAAGCTTTCTTT. Protein: CASSLLRDGNTEAFF.